Listed here is a single T cell receptor (beta chain). Authors' methods: Estimates of nucleated cell counts were drawn from the amplification of reference gene primers. Produced via immunoSEQ multiplex PCR; TCRdb's table is partial and in-frame only. D and trimming come from the DNA, and the V and J calls and clone size come from that table. The table records fewer than 65,000 clones, over 90% of them present only once. These data are taken from a study of blood T cell repertoires in COVID-19. Overall study context: Both acute and convalescent COVID-19 samples were obtained from the United States, Italy and Spain. Sample material is recorded as cDNA or gDNA derived from T cells, B-cell-depleted T cells, or PBMCs.

With 1 base clipped from V and 6 bases from J, the junction kept 1 base outside the gene matches. Germline CDR1 and CDR2: KGHDR and SFDVKD. The CDR3 loop spans 15 amino acids. This receptor was taken from a man between 45 and 60 years old with acute or convalescent COVID-19. Material for sequencing was peripheral blood. J is TRBJ2-1 and V is TRBV24-1, with 11 nucleotides matching TRBD2. CDR3 coding DNA: TGTGCCACCAGTGATTTTACTAGCGGGAGCAATGAGCAGTTCTTC. Its translation: CATSDFTSGSNEQFF.